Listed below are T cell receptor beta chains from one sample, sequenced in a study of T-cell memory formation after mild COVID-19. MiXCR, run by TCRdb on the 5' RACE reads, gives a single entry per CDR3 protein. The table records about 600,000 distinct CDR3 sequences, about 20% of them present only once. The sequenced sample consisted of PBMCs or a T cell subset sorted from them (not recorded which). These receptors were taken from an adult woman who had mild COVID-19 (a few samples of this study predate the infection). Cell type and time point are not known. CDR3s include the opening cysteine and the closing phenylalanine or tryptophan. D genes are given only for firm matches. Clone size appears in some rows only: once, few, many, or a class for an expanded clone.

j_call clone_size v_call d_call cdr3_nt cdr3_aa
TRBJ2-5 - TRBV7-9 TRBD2 TGTGCCAGCAGCTTACGGGAGGGCCGAGAGACCCAGTACTTC CASSLREGRETQYF
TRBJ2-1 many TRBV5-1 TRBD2 TGCGCCAGCAGCTTAGGGGAGGGCAATGAGCAGTTCTTC CASSLGEGNEQFF
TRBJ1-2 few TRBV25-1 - TGTGCCAGCAGTGGACAGAACTATGGCTACACCTTC CASSGQNYGYTF
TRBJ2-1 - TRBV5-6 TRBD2 TGTGCCAGCAGCTTGGAGTTCCTTAGCGGGGGGGATAATGAGCAGTTCTTC CASSLEFLSGGDNEQFF
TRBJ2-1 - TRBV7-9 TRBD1 TGTGCCAGCATCTATACCGGGACAGGGATGAATGAGCAGTTCTTC CASIYTGTGMNEQFF
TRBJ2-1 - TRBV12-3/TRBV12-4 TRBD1 TGTGCCAGCAGTCCCCGGGACAGGGACTTAGATGAGCAGTTCTTC CASSPRDRDLDEQFF
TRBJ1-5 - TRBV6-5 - TGTGCCAGCACCCCGCCAGTAGGGCAGCCCCAGCATTTT CASTPPVGQPQHF
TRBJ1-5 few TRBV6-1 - TGTGCCAGCAGTCCTACCACCGATCCCCAGCATTTT CASSPTTDPQHF
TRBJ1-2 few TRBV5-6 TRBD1 TGTGCCAGCAGCCGGACAGGGGACTATGGCTACACCTTC CASSRTGDYGYTF
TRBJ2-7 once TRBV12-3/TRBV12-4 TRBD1 TGTGCCAGCAGACGACAGGGGAAAACCTACGAGCAGTACTTC CASRRQGKTYEQYF
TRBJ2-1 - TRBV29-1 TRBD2 TGCAGCGTGGGGACTAGCCCGACGGGTAATGAGCAGTTCTTC CSVGTSPTGNEQFF
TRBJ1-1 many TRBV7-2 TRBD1 TGTGCCAGCAGCCCCAACAGGGGGAACACTGAAGCTTTCTTT CASSPNRGNTEAFF
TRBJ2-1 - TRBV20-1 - TGCAGTGCTAGAGACCCCTGGGGGGCCTACAATGAGCAGTTCTTC CSARDPWGAYNEQFF
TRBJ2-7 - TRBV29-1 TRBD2 TGCAGCGGACTAGCGGGGGCCTACGAGCAGTACTTC CSGLAGAYEQYF
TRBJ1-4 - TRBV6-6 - TGTGCCAGCAGTGACGACAGGAATGAAAAACTGTTTTTT CASSDDRNEKLFF
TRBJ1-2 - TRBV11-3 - TGTGCCAGCAGCTTAGGGCGCGGGGCTAACTATGGCTACACCTTC CASSLGRGANYGYTF
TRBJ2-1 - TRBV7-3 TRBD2 TGTGCCAGCGGCCCGACTAGCGGGGAATACAATGAGCAGTTCTTC CASGPTSGEYNEQFF
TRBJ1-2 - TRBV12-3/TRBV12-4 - TGTGCCAGCAGCTCTGGACAGCTCCATGGCTACACCTTC CASSSGQLHGYTF
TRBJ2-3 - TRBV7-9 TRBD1 TGTGCCAGCAGCACACCTCCGGGACAGGGGAGGACAGATACGCAGTATTTT CASSTPPGQGRTDTQYF
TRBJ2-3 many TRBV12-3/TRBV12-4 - TGTGCCAGCAGTTTGGAAGCCCTTAGCACAGATACGCAGTATTTT CASSLEALSTDTQYF
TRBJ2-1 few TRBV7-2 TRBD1 TGTGCCACCACGAGGGGGCGTTCCTACAATGAGCAGTTCTTC CATTRGRSYNEQFF
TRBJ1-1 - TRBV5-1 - TGCGCCAGCAGCCTGCGGTCTCCGGGTACTGAAGCTTTCTTT CASSLRSPGTEAFF
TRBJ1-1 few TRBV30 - TGTGCCTGGAGTGAGTTAACACCGAACACTGAAGCTTTCTTT CAWSELTPNTEAFF
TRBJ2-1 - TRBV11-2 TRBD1 TGTGCCAGCAGCCGCCCCCAGGGGGATGAGCAGTTCTTC CASSRPQGDEQFF
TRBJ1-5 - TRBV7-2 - TGTGCCAGCAGCTTAGCGCTGGCAGGGTACCAGCCCCAGCATTTT CASSLALAGYQPQHF
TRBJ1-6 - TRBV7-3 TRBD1 TGTGCCAGCAGCCCCGGAACCCCGGGACAGGGACCCCTCCACTTT CASSPGTPGQGPLHF
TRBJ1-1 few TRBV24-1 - TGTGCCACCGGAATGCCCGGGATATCTGAAGCTTTCTTT CATGMPGISEAFF
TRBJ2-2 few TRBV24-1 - TGTGCCACCACAAAGAACACCGGGGAGCTGTTTTTT CATTKNTGELFF
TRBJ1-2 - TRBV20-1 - TGCAGTATAACCACCGCCCTCTATGGCTACACCTTC CSITTALYGYTF
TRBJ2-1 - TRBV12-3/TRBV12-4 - TGTGCCAGCACCCCCCAGGGCAGGCTGCAGTTCTTC CASTPQGRLQFF
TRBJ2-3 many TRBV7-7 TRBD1 TGTGCCAGCAGCTCGGGACAGGGGACGGGGACGCAGTATTTT CASSSGQGTGTQYF
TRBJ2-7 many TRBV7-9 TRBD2 TGTGCCAGCAGCCGGGGGGGCGAGCAGTACTTC CASSRGGEQYF
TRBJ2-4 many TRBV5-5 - TGTGCCAGCAGCTTGAACGGAGCGGCAGTAGCCAAAAACATTCAGTACTTC CASSLNGAAVAKNIQYF
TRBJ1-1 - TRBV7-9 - TGTGCCAGCAGCTCAAGCCTGGACAGACCGAACACTGAAGCTTTCTTT CASSSSLDRPNTEAFF
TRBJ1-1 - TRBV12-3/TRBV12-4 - TGTGCCAGCGAATCTGTCCTGAACACTGAAGCTTTCTTT CASESVLNTEAFF
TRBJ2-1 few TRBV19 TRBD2 TGTGCCAGTAGTATCGGACTAGCGGGACACAATGAGCAGTTCTTC CASSIGLAGHNEQFF
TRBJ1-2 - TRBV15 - TGTGCCACCAGCAGTATAGGGTTGGGCTACACCTTC CATSSIGLGYTF
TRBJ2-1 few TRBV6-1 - TGTGCCAGCATGGTCCTCCGACGCGCATCCTACAATGAGCAGTTCTTC CASMVLRRASYNEQFF
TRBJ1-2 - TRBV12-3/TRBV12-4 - TGTGCCAGCCGGAAGGAAGTGTCGGAGAACTATGGCTACACCTTC CASRKEVSENYGYTF
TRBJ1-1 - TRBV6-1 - TGTGCCAGCTTTAGGCTAACGCACACTGAAGCTTTCTTT CASFRLTHTEAFF
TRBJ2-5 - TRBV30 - TGTGCCTGGAGTGTCCACCCTTTGAGCGAGACCCAGTACTTC CAWSVHPLSETQYF
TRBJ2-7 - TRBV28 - TGTGCCAGCAGTTTAGCCAGGACGAAACAGTACTTC CASSLARTKQYF
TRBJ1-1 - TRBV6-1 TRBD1 TGTGCCAGCAGTGAAAGCACCGGGACAGGGGTGAACACTGAAGCTTTCTTT CASSESTGTGVNTEAFF
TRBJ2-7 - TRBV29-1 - TGCAGCGTTGAAGTGGGGGCTAGCGGTCCCTACGAGCAGTACTTC CSVEVGASGPYEQYF
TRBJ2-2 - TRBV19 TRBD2 TGTGCCAGTAGGGGGACTAGCTGGACCGGGGAGCTGTTTTTT CASRGTSWTGELFF
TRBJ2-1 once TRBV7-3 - TGTGCCAGCAGCTTAGTCGGGCTCCCTGGGACCCCCTACAATGAGCAGTTCTTC CASSLVGLPGTPYNEQFF
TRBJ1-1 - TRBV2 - TGTGCCAGCAGTGAATGGGGGGAAGACACTGAAGCTTTCTTT CASSEWGEDTEAFF
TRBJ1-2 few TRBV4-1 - TGCGCCAGCAGCCACCTCGGAGAGGACCCCAACTATGGCTACACCTTC CASSHLGEDPNYGYTF
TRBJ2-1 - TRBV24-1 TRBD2 TGTGCCACCAGTGGGGCGGGAGCAGGTGTTTCCTACAATGAGCAGTTCTTC CATSGAGAGVSYNEQFF
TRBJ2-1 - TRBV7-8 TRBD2 TGTGCCAGCAGCCCTAACAGGTGGCTAGCGGGGGGGCTAAACAATGAGCAGTTCTTC CASSPNRWLAGGLNNEQFF
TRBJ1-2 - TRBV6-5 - TGTGCCAGCAGTTACGAGGGACTTGGGGGCTACACCTTC CASSYEGLGGYTF
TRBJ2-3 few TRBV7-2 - TGTGCCAGCAGCTTCTCCGTGGACACAGATACGCAGTATTTT CASSFSVDTDTQYF
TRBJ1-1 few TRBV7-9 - TGTGCCAGCAGCCCACCCGACAGGAACACTGAAGCTTTCTTT CASSPPDRNTEAFF
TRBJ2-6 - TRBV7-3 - TGTGCCAGCAGCCCCCCGGGGGCCGAGGGGGCCAACGTCCTGACTTTC CASSPPGAEGANVLTF
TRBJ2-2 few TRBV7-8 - TGTGCCAGCAGCTTAATTAACACCGGGGAGCTGTTTTTT CASSLINTGELFF